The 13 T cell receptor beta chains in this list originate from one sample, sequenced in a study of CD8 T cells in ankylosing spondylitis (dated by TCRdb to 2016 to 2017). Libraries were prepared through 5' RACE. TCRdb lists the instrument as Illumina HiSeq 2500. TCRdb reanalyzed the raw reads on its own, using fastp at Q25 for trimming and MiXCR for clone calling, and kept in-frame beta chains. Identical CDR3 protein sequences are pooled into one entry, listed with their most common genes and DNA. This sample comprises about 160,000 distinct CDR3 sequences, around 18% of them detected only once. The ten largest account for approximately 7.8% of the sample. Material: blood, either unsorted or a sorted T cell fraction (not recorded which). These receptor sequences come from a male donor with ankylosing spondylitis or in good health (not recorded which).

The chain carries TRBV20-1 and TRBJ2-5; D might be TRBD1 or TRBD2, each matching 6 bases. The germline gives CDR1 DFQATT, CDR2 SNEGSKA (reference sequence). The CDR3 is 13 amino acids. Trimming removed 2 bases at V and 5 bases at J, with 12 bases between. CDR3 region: CSARRGPTETQYF. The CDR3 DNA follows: TGCAGTGCTAGACGGGGGCCTACGGAGACCCAGTACTTC.

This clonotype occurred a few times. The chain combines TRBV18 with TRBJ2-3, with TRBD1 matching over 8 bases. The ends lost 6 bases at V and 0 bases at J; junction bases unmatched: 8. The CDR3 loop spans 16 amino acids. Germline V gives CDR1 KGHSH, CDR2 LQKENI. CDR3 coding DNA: TGTGCCAGCTCCGGACAGGGCGGTGGCAGCACAGATACGCAGTATTTT. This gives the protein CASSGQGGGSTDTQYF. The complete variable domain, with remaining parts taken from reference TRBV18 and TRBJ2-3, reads NAGVMQNPRHLVRRRGQEARLRCSPMKGHSHVYWYRQLPEEGLKFMVYLQKENIIDESGMPKERFSAEFPKEGPSILRIQQVVRGDSAAYFCASSGQGGGSTDTQYFGPGTRLTVL.

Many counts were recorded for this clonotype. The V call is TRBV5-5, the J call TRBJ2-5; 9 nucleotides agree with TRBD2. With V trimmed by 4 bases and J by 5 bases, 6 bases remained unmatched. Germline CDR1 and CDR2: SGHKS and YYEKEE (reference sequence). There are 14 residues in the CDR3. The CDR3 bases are TGTGCCAGCAGCCCCGGACTAGCGTTGGAGACCCAGTACTTC. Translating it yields CASSPGLALETQYF.

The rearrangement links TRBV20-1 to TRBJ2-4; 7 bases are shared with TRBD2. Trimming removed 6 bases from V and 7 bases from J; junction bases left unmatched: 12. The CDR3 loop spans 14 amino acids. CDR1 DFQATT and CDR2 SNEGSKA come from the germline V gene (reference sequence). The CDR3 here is CSAGTGGRGNIQYF. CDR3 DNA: TGCAGTGCGGGGACTGGCGGGAGAGGGAACATTCAGTACTTC.

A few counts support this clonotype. The DNA of the CDR3 is TGTGCCAGCAGTTTAAAGGGGGTTCAGCCCCAGCATTTT. Translated, it gives CASSLKGVQPQHF. This chain connects TRBV28 to TRBJ1-5, with D possibly TRBD1 on 6 matching bases. Germline CDR1 reads MDHEN; CDR2 reads SYDVKM. The CDR3 has 13 residues. Trimming took 2 bases from V and 6 from J, leaving 8 bases between them.

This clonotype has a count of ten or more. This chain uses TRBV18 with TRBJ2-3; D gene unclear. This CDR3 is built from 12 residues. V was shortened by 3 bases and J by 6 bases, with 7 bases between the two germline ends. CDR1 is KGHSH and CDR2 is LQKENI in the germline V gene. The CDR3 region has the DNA TGTGCCAGCTCACCGGCTGGGGATACGCAGTATTTT. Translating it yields CASSPAGDTQYF.

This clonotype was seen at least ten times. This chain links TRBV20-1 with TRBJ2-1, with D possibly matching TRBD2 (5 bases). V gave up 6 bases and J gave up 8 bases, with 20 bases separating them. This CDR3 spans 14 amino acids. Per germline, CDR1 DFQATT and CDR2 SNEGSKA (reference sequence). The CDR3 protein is CSACPAGNRDEQFF. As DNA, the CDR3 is TGCAGTGCCTGCCCCGCGGGTAATCGCGATGAGCAGTTCTTC.

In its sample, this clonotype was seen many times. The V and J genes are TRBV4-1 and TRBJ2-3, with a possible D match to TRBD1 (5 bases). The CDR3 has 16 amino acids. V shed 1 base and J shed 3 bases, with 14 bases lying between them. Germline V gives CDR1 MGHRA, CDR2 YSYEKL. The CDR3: CASSQGLQGRTDTQYF. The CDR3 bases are TGCGCCAGCAGCCAAGGCCTCCAGGGTCGGACAGATACGCAGTATTTT.

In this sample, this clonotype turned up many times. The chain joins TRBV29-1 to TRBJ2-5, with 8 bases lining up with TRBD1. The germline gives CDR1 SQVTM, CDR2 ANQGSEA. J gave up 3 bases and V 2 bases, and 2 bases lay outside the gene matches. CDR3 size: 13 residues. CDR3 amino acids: CSVERTGKETQYF. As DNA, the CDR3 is TGCAGCGTTGAACGGACAGGGAAAGAGACCCAGTACTTC.

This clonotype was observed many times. The CDR3 here is CSVEVGKNTGELFF. The CDR3, as DNA: TGCAGCGTTGAAGTAGGAAAGAACACCGGGGAGCTGTTTTTT. The rearrangement uses TRBV29-1 and TRBJ2-2; D unresolved. The germline CDR1 and CDR2 sequences are SQVTM and ANQGSEA. V was trimmed by 1 base and J by 1 base, leaving 7 bases between them. The CDR3 length is 14 residues.

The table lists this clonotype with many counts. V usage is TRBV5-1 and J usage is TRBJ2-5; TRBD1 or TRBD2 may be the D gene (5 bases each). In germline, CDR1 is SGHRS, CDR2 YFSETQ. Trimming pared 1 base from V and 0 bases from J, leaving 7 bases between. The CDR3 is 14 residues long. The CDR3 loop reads CASSLRDHQETQYF. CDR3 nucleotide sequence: TGCGCCAGCAGCTTGCGGGACCACCAAGAGACCCAGTACTTC. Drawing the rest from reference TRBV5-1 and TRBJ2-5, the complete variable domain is KAGVTQTPRYLIKTRGQQVTLSCSPISGHRSVSWYQQTPGQGLQFLFEYFSETQRNKGNFPGRFSGRQFSNSRSEMNVSTLELGDSALYLCASSLRDHQETQYFGPGTRLLVL.

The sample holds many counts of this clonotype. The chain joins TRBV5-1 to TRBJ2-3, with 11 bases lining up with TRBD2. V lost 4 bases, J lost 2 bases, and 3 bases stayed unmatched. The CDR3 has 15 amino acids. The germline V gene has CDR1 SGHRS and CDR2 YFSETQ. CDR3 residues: CASSVSGRATDTQYF. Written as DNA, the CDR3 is TGCGCCAGCAGCGTTAGCGGGAGGGCCACAGATACGCAGTATTTT.

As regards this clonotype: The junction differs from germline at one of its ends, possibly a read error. CDR3 protein: CATSRDHVAGSFEQYF. DNA for the CDR3: TGTGCCACCAGCAGAGATCACGTAGCGGGATCCTTCGAGCAGTACTTC. The chain combines TRBV15 with TRBJ2-7; 8 nucleotides agree with TRBD2. CDR1 LNHNV and CDR2 YYDKDF come from the germline V gene (reference sequence). This CDR3 region has 16 residues.